These 12 T cell receptor beta chains were sequenced from one sample in a study of T cells of healthy individuals. MiXCR, applied by TCRdb to the 5' RACE reads, yields one record per CDR3 protein. The sample contains nearly 100,000 distinct CDR3 sequences, about 16% of which appear only once. The receptors come from a human donor in good health.

The sample holds many counts of this clonotype. The V gene is TRBV29-1, the J gene TRBJ2-3; possibly TRBD1 for D (6 bases). The V end was cut by 0 bases, the J end by 2 bases, with 15 bases between. The germline V gene has CDR1 SQVTM and CDR2 ANQGSEA. This CDR3 region has 16 residues. DNA of the CDR3: TGCAGCGTTGAAGATCCCCCTGAGGGGGTCACAGATACGCAGTATTTT. It translates to CSVEDPPEGVTDTQYF.

This clonotype was counted a few times. This chain joins TRBV9 and TRBJ2-3; 7 bases agree with TRBD2. CDR1 SGDLS and CDR2 YYNGEE come from the germline V gene. V shed 0 bases and J 2 bases; nucleotides not matched to a gene: 3. The CDR3 is 15 amino acids. The CDR3 DNA follows: TGTGCCAGCAGCGTAGGCGGGAGCCCCACAGATACGCAGTATTTT. It codes for CASSVGGSPTDTQYF. Drawing the rest from reference TRBV9 and TRBJ2-3, the complete variable domain is DSGVTQTPKHLITATGQRVTLRCSPRSGDLSVYWYQQSLDQGLQFLIQYYNGEERAKGNILERFSAQQFPDLHSELNLSSLELGDSALYFCASSVGGSPTDTQYFGPGTRLTVL.

This clonotype was observed many times. The chain has TRBV28 and TRBJ1-5; maybe TRBD1 (5 bases). V dropped 1 base and J dropped 7 bases, with 11 bases sitting between them. Germline lookup yields CDR1 MDHEN and CDR2 SYDVKM. This CDR3 is 14 amino acids long. The DNA of the CDR3 is TGTGCCAGCAGTTTATCGTCAGGGAGGCAGCCCCAGCATTTT. It codes for CASSLSSGRQPQHF.

This clonotype turned up a few times. The chain carries TRBV7-9 and TRBJ2-7; a weak D match, TRBD2 (5 bases). CDR3 length equals 16 residues. V was shortened by 5 bases and J by 2 bases, with 19 bases between the two germline ends. CDR1 and CDR2 from the germline V gene are SEHNR and FQNEAQ (reference sequence). The chain's CDR3 is CASSRPGRSVTYEQYF. CDR3 sequence (DNA): TGTGCCAGCAGCCGCCCGGGGAGAAGTGTTACCTACGAGCAGTACTTC.

This clonotype was counted only a few times. As DNA, the CDR3 is TGTGCCAGCAGGAAGCTCTCTGGAAACACCATATATTTT. Translating it yields CASRKLSGNTIYF. The V gene is TRBV6-1, the J gene TRBJ1-3; D not resolved. The CDR3 covers 13 residues. V lost 6 bases to trimming and J lost 0 bases, with 6 bases between them. The germline CDR1 and CDR2 sequences are MNHNS and SASEGT.

The sample holds one count of this clonotype. The chain joins TRBV7-2 to TRBJ1-1; no clear D. Germline V gene sequence: CDR1 SGHTA, CDR2 FQGNSA. The V gene lost 7 bases and the J gene lost 5 bases, with 14 bases spanning the gap. The CDR3 sequence is 13 residues long. CDR3 in DNA: TGTGCCAGCACTTACGACGCTGGGACTGAAGCTTTCTTT. It is translated as CASTYDAGTEAFF.

The chain carries TRBV6-5 and TRBJ2-1; 7 nucleotides align to TRBD2. In germline, CDR1 is MNHEY, CDR2 SVGAGI. V was clipped by 0 bases and J by 6 bases; unmatched bases: 8. The CDR3 runs 16 residues. The CDR3 nucleotides are TGTGCCAGCAGTTACTCCCCCCCTAGCGGCTCCAATGAGCAGTTCTTC. It specifies CASSYSPPSGSNEQFF.

This sequence joins TRBV6-2 or TRBV6-3 and TRBJ1-2; 7 nucleotides match TRBD1. The CDR3 length is 13 residues. Trimming cost V 6 bases and J 3 bases; bases outside gene matches: 4. Germline V gene sequence: CDR1 MNHEY, CDR2 SVGEGT. CDR3 nucleotide sequence: TGTGCCAGCAGCAGGGACAGTGACTATGGCTACACCTTC. It is translated as CASSRDSDYGYTF.

This clonotype was counted at least ten times. The chain combines TRBV18 with TRBJ1-2; TRBD1 might be the D (5 bases). Germline assignment: CDR1 KGHSH and CDR2 LQKENI. This CDR3 has 13 amino acids. Trimming took 3 bases from V and 5 from J, leaving 10 bases between them. The CDR3, as DNA: TGTGCCAGCTCACCCATGGGGGATTATGGCTACACCTTC. Translated, it gives CASSPMGDYGYTF. The variable domain in full, with the rest retrieved from reference TRBV18 and TRBJ1-2, is NAGVMQNPRHLVRRRGQEARLRCSPMKGHSHVYWYRQLPEEGLKFMVYLQKENIIDESGMPKERFSAEFPKEGPSILRIQQVVRGDSAAYFCASSPMGDYGYTFGSGTRLTVV.

The chain carries TRBV5-1 and TRBJ1-5, with D possibly matching TRBD1 (6 bases). V was cut by 0 bases and J by 4 bases, with 11 bases left in between. Per germline, CDR1 SGHRS and CDR2 YFSETQ. The CDR3 consists of 15 residues. The CDR3 spells CASSLVSGANQPQHF. In nucleotides, the CDR3 is TGCGCCAGCAGCTTGGTCTCGGGGGCAAATCAGCCCCAGCATTTT.

V is TRBV19 and J is TRBJ1-2; 10 bases match TRBD1. CDR3 length equals 14 residues. The J segment lost 3 bases and the V segment lost 7 bases, leaving 5 bases of the junction unmatched. Germline CDR1 LNHDA, CDR2 SQIVND (reference sequence). Here the CDR3 reads CASTSTGGHYGYTF. The CDR3 DNA is TGTGCCAGTACCTCGACAGGGGGCCACTATGGCTACACCTTC.

The chain carries TRBV6-2 or TRBV6-3 and TRBJ2-2; D call uncertain. In germline, CDR1 is MNHEY, CDR2 SVGEGT. V was trimmed by 7 bases and J by 3 bases, leaving 9 bases between them. CDR3 length equals 13 residues. CDR3 region: CASNRVDTGELFF. The CDR3, as DNA: TGTGCCAGCAATCGGGTGGACACCGGGGAGCTGTTTTTT.